This paragraph covers one T cell receptor beta chain sequence. A multiplex PCR was run with 60 Vbeta primers and 13 Jbeta primers. The protocol was immunoSEQ multiplex PCR, while the TCRdb copy is restricted to in-frame clones and leaves out a portion. Listed are under 200,000 clones; about 0.81% falls within the top ten. This record belongs to a study of cytomegalovirus exposure and HLA in healthy donors. This CDR3 comprises 15 residues. Germline assignment: CDR1 MNHNS and CDR2 SASEGT. Trimming cost V 5 bases and J 8 bases, with 19 bases left between them. Sequencing input: PBMCs. The chain recombines TRBV6-1 with TRBJ2-1, with D perhaps matching TRBD1 (6 bases). This receptor was obtained from a woman aged 18-35 years in good health and CMV-seropositive. The CDR3 sequence: CASSKQGMGKYEQFF. CDR3 nucleotide sequence: TGTGCCAGCAGTAAACAGGGAATGGGTAAATATGAGCAGTTCTTC.